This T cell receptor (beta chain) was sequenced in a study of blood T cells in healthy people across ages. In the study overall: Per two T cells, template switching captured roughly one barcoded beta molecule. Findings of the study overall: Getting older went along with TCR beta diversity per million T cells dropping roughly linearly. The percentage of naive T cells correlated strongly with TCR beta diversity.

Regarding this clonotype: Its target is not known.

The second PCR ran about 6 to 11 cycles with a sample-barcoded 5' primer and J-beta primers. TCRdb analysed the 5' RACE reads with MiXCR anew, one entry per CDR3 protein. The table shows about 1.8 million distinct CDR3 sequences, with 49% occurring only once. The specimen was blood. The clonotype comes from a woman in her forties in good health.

The chain's CDR3 is CASRQYDRDEQFF. CDR3 in DNA: TGTGCCAGCAGGCAATACGACAGGGACGAGCAGTTCTTC. The chain carries TRBV27 and TRBJ2-1; TRBD1 matches 7 bases. J was trimmed by 10 bases and V by 6 bases; bases with no gene match: 9. There are 13 residues in the CDR3. The germline V gene has CDR1 MNHEY and CDR2 SMNVEV (reference sequence).